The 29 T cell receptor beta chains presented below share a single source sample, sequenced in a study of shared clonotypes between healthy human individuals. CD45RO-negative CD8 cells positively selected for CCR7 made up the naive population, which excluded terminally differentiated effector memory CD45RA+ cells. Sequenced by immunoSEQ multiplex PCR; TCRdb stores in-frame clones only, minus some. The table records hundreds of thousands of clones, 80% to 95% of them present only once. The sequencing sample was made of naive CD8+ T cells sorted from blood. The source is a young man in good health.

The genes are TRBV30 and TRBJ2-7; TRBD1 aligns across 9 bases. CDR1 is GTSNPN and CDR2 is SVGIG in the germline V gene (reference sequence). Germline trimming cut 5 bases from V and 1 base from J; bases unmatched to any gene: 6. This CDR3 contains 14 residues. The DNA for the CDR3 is TGTGCCTGGGTGGACAGGGGAATTTCCTACGAGCAGTACTTC. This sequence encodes CAWVDRGISYEQYF.

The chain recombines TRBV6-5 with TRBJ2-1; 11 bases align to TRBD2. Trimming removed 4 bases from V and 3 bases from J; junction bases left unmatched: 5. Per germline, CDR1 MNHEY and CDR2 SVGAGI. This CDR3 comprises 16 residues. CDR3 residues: CASSLGLADHYNEQFF. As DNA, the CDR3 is TGTGCCAGCAGTTTGGGACTAGCGGATCACTACAATGAGCAGTTCTTC.

This CDR3 is CASSPKGLAGGGTQYF. DNA of the CDR3: TGTGCCAGCAGTCCAAAGGGACTAGCGGGAGGAGGGACCCAGTACTTC. V gene TRBV27 combines with J gene TRBJ2-5, with 15 bases fitting TRBD2. The CDR3 covers 16 residues. Trimming removed 5 bases from V and 7 bases from J; junction bases left unmatched: 8. CDR1 and CDR2 (germline): MNHEY, SMNVEV (reference sequence).

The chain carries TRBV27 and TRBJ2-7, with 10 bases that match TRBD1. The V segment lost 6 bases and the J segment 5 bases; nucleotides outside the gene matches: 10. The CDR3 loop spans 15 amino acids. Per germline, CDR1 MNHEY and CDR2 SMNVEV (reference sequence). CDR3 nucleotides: TGTGCCAGCAGACCCTGGGACAGGGGTAGCGACGAGCAGTACTTC. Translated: CASRPWDRGSDEQYF.

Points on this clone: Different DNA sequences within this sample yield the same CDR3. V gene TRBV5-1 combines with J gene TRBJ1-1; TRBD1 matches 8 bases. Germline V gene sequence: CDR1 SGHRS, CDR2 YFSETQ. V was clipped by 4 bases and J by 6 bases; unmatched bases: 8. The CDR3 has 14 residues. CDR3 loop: CASSTGTGGPEAFF. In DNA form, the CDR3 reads TGCGCCAGCAGCACCGGGACAGGAGGCCCTGAAGCTTTCTTT.

CDR3 coding DNA: TGCAGCGCATTCCGGGACAGTGGCGAGCAGTACTTC. This gives the protein CSAFRDSGEQYF. The gene calls are TRBV29-1 and TRBJ2-7; 7 nucleotides align to TRBD1. V lost 7 bases to trimming and J lost 6 bases; unmatched junction nucleotides: 9. The CDR3 contains 12 residues. Per the germline V gene, CDR1 is SQVTM and CDR2 is ANQGSEA.

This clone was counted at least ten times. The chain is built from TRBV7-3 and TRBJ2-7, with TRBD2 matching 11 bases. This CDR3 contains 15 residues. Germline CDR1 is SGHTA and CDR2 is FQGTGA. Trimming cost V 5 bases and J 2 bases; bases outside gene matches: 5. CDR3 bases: TGTGCCAGCAGCCTTGGACTAGCGGGTCCCTACGAGCAGTACTTC. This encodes CASSLGLAGPYEQYF.

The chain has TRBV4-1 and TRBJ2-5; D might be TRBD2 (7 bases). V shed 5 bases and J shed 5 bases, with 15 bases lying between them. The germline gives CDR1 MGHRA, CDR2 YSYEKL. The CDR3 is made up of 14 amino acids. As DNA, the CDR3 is TGCGCCAGCAGCTTGGGGGGGGGCGAGGAGACCCAGTACTTC. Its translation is CASSLGGGEETQYF.

The CDR3 protein is CASSLDRTSGNEQFF. The DNA for the CDR3 is TGTGCCAGCAGCTTAGATCGGACTAGCGGCAATGAGCAGTTCTTC. V usage is TRBV11-3 and J usage is TRBJ2-1; TRBD2 agrees at 10 bases. The CDR3 consists of 15 residues. Looked up from germline, CDR1 is SGHNT and CDR2 is YENEEA. The ends lost 0 bases at V and 6 bases at J; junction bases unmatched: 2.

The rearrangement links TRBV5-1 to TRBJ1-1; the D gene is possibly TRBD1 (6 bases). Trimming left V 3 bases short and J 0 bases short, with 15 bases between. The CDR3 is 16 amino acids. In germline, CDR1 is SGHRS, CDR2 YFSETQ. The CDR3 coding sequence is TGCGCCAGCAGCTCCCGACAGGACCGCATGAACACTGAAGCTTTCTTT. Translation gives CASSSRQDRMNTEAFF.

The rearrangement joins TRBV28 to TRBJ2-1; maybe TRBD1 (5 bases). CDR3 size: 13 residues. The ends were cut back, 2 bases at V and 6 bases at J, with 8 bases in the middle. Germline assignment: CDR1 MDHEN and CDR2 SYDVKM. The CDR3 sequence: CASSLRGFNEQFF. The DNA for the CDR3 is TGTGCCAGCAGTTTAAGGGGTTTCAATGAGCAGTTCTTC.

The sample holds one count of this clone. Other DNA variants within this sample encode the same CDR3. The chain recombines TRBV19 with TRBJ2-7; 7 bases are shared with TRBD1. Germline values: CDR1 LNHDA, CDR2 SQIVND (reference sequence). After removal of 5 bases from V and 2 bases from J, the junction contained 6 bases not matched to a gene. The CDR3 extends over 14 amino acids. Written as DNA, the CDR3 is TGTGCCAGTAGTCCGGGACAGTCGACCTACGAGCAGTACTTC. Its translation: CASSPGQSTYEQYF.

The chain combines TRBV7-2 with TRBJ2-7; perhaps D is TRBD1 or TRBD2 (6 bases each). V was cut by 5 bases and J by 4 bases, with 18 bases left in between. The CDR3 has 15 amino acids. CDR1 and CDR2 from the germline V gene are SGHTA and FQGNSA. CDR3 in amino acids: CASSRGGSSAYEQYF. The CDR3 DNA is TGTGCCAGCAGCAGAGGGGGGAGTAGCGCATACGAGCAGTACTTC.

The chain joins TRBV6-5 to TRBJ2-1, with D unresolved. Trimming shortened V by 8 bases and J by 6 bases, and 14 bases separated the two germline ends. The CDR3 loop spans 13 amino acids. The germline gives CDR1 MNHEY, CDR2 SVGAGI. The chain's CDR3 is CASQDGVSNEQFF. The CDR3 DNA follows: TGTGCCAGCCAGGATGGGGTCTCCAATGAGCAGTTCTTC.

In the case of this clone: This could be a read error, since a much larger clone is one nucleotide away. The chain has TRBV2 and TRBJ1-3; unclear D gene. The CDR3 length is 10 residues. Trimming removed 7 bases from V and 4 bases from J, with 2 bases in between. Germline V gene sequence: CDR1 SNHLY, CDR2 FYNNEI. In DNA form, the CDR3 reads TGTGCCAGCATCGGAAACACCATATATTTT. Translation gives CASIGNTIYF.

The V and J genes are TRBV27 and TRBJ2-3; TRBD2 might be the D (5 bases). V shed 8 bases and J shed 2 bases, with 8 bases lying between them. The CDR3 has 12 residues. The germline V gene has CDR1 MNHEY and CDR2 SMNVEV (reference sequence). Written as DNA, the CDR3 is TGTGCCAGCGGACTGTACACAGATACGCAGTATTTT. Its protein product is CASGLYTDTQYF.

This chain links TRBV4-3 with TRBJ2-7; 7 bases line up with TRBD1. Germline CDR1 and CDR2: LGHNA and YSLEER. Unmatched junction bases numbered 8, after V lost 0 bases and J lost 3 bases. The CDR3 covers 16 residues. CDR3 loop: CASSQDFRTGVYEQYF. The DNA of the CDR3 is TGCGCCAGCAGCCAAGATTTCAGGACAGGTGTCTACGAGCAGTACTTC.

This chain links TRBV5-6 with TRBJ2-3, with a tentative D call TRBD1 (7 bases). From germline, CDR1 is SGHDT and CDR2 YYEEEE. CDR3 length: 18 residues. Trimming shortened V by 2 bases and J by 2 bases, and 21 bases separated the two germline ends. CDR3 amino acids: CASSFRGTGEAPTDTQYF. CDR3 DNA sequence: TGTGCCAGCAGCTTCAGGGGCACAGGGGAGGCCCCCACAGATACGCAGTATTTT.

The chain's CDR3 is CSVEEGVSYEQYF. The DNA of the CDR3 is TGCAGCGTTGAAGAGGGAGTATCCTACGAGCAGTACTTC. J is TRBJ2-7 and V is TRBV29-1, with D possibly TRBD2 on 5 matching bases. The germline CDR1 and CDR2 sequences are SQVTM and ANQGSEA. This CDR3 spans 13 amino acids. V shed 0 bases and J shed 1 base, with 7 bases lying between them.

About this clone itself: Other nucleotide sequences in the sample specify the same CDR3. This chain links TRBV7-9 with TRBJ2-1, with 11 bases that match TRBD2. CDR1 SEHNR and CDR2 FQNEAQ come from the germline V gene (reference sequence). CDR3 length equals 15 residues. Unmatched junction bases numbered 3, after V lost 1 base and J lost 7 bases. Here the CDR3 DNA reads TGTGCCAGCAGCTTAGGAACTAGCGGGAGTAATGAGCAGTTCTTC. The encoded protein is CASSLGTSGSNEQFF. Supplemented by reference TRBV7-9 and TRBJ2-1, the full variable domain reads DTGVSQNPRHKITKRGQNVTFRCDPISEHNRLYWYRQTLGQGPEFLTYFQNEAQLEKSRLLSDRFSAERPKGSFSTLEIQRTEQGDSAMYLCASSLGTSGSNEQFFGPGTRLTVL.

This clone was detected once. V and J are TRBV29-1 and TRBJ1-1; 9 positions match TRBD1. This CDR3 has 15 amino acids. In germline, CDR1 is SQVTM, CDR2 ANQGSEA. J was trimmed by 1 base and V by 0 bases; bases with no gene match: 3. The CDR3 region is CSVEDWGQGNTEAFF. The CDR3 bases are TGCAGCGTTGAAGACTGGGGACAGGGGAACACTGAAGCTTTCTTT.

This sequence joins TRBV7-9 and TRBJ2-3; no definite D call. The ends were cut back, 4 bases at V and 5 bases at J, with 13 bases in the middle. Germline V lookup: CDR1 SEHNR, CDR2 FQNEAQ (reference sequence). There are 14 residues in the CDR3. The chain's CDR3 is CASSYNPGGDTQYF. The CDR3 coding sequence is TGTGCCAGCAGCTACAATCCAGGTGGAGATACGCAGTATTTT.

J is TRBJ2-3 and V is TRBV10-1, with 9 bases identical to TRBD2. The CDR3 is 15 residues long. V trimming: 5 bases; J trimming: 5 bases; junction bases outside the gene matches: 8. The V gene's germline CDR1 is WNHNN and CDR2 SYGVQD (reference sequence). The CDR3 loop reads CASSSNRLAEDTQYF. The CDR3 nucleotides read TGCGCCAGCAGTTCAAACCGACTAGCGGAAGATACGCAGTATTTT.

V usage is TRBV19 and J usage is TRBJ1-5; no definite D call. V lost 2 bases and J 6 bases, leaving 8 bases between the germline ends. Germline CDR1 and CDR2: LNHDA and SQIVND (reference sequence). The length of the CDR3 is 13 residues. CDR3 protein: CASSIYGGQPQHF. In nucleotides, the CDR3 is TGTGCCAGTAGTATATATGGAGGTCAGCCCCAGCATTTT.

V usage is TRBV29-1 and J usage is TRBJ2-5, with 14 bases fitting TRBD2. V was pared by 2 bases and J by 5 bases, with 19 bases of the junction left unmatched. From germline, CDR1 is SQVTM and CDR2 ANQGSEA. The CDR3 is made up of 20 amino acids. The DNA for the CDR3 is TGCAGCGTTGAAAAAGGGACTAGCGGGAGAGGTGGTGGTGTTATTGAGACCCAGTACTTC. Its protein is CSVEKGTSGRGGGVIETQYF.

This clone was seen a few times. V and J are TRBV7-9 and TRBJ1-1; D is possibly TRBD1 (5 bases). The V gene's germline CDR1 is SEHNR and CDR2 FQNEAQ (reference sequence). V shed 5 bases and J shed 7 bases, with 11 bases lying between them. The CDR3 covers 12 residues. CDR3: CASSPRGVEAFF. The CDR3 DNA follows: TGTGCCAGCAGCCCCCGGGGCGTTGAAGCTTTCTTT.

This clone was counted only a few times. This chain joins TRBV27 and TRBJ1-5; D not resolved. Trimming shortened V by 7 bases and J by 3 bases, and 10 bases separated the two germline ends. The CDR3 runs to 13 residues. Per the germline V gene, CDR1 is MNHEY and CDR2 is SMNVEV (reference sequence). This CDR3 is CASTEGLNQPQHF. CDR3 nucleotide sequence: TGTGCCAGCACCGAGGGCCTCAATCAGCCCCAGCATTTT.

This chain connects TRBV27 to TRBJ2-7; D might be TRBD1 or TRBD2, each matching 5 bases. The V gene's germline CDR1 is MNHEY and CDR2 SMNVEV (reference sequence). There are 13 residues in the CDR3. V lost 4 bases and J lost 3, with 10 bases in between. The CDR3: CASSSRDGYEQYF. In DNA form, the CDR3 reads TGTGCCAGCAGTTCCCGGGACGGCTACGAGCAGTACTTC.

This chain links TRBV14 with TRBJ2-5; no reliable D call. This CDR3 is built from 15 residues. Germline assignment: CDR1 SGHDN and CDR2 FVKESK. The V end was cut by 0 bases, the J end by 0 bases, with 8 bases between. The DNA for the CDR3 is TGTGCCAGCAGCCAAGATGATAGGTACCAAGAGACCCAGTACTTC. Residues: CASSQDDRYQETQYF.